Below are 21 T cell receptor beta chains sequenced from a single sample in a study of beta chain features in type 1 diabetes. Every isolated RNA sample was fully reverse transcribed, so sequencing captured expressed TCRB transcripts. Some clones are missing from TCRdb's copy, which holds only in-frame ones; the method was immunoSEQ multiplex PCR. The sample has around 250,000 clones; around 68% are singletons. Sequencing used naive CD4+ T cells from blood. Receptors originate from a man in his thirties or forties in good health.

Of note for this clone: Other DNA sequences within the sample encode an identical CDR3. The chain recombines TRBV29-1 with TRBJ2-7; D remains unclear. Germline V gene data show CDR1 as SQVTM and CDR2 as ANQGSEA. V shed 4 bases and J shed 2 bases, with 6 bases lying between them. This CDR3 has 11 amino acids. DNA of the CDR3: TGCAGCGTTGCCACAGCCTACGAGCAGTACTTC. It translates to CSVATAYEQYF.

CDR3 sequence (DNA): TGTGCCAGCAGCTCTAGCGGGAGGGGCACAGATACGCAGTATTTT. Encoded protein: CASSSSGRGTDTQYF. V gene TRBV7-8 combines with J gene TRBJ2-3; 12 bases are a match to TRBD2. The germline CDR1 and CDR2 sequences are SGHVS and FQNEAQ. This CDR3 contains 15 residues. J was trimmed by 1 base and V by 4 bases; bases with no gene match: 0.

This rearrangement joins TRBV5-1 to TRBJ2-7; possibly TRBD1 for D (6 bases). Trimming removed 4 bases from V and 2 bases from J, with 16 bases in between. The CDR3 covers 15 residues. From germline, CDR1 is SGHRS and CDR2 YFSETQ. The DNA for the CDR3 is TGCGCCAGCAGCGCTGGGACAAGTCCCCCCTACGAGCAGTACTTC. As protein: CASSAGTSPPYEQYF.

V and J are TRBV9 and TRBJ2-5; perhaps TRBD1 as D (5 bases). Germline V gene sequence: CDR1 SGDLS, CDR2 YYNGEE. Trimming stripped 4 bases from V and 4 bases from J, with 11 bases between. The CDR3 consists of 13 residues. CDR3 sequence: CASSPQGRETQYF. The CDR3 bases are TGTGCCAGCAGCCCCCAGGGTCGAGAGACCCAGTACTTC.

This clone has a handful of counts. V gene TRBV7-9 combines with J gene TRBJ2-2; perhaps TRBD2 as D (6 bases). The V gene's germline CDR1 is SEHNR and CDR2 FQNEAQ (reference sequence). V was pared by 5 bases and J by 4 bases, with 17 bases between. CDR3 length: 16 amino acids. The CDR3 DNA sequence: TGTGCCAGCAGCCAGGACGGAGGGTTCGTCACCGGGGAGCTGTTTTTT. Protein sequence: CASSQDGGFVTGELFF.

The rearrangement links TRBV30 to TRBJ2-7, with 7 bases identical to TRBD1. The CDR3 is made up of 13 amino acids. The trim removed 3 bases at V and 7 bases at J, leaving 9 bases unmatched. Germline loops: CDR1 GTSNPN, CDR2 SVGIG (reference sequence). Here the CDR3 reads CAWSPRGWLEQYF. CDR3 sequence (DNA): TGTGCCTGGAGCCCCAGGGGGTGGTTGGAGCAGTACTTC.

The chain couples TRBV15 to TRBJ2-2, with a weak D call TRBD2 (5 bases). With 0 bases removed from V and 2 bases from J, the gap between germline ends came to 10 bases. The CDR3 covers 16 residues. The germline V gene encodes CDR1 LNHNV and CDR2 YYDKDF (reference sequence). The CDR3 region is CATSRDRGLNTGELFF. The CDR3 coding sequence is TGTGCCACCAGCAGAGATCGCGGACTTAACACCGGGGAGCTGTTTTTT.

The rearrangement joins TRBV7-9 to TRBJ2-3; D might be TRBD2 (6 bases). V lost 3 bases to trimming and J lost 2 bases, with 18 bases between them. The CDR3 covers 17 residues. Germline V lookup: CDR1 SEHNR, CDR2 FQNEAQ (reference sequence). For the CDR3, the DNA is TGTGCCAGCAGCTTGTCTGGGGGGAGGAACTACACAGATACGCAGTATTTT. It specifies CASSLSGGRNYTDTQYF. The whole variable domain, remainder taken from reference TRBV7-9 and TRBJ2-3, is DTGVSQNPRHKITKRGQNVTFRCDPISEHNRLYWYRQTLGQGPEFLTYFQNEAQLEKSRLLSDRFSAERPKGSFSTLEIQRTEQGDSAMYLCASSLSGGRNYTDTQYFGPGTRLTVL.

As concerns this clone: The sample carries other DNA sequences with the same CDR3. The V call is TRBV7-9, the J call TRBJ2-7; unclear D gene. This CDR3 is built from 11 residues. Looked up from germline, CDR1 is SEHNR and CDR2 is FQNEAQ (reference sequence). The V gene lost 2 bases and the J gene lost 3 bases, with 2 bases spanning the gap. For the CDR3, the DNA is TGTGCCAGCAGCTTATACTACGAGCAGTACTTC. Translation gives CASSLYYEQYF.

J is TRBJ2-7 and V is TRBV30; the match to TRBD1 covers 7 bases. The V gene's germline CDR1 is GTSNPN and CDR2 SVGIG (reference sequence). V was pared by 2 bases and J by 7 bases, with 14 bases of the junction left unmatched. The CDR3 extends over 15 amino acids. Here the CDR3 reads CAWSFYTKGAGEQYF. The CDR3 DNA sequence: TGTGCCTGGAGTTTCTACACCAAGGGGGCTGGTGAGCAGTACTTC.

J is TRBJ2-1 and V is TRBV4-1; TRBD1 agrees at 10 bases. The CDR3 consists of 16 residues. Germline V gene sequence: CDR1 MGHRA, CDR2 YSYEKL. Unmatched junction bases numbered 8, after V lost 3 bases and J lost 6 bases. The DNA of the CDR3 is TGCGCCAGCAGCCAGGGGGACAGGGGTTCCCTCAATGAGCAGTTCTTC. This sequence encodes CASSQGDRGSLNEQFF.

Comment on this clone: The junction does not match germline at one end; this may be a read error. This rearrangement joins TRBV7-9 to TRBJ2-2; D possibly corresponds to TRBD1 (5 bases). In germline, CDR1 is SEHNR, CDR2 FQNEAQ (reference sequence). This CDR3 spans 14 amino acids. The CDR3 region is CASTLKDITGELFF. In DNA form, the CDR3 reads TGTGCCAGCACCTTAAAGGACATCACCGGGGAGCTGTTTTTT.

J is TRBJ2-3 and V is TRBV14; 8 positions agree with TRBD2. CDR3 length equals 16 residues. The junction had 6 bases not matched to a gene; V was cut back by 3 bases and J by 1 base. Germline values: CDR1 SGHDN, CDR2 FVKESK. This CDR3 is CASSQDSGIGTDTQYF. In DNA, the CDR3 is TGTGCCAGCAGCCAGGATAGCGGGATTGGCACAGATACGCAGTATTTT.

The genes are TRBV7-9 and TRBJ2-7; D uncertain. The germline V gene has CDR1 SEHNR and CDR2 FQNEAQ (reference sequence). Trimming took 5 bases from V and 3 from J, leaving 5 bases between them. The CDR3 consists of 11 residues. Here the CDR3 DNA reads TGTGCCAGCAGCCCCCTCTACGAGCAGTACTTC. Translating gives CASSPLYEQYF.

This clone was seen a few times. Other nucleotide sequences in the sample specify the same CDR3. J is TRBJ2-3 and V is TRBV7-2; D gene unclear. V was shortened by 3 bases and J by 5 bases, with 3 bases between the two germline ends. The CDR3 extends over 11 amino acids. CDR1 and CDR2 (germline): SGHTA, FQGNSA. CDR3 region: CASSLRDTQYF. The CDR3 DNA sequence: TGTGCCAGCAGCTTGAGAGATACGCAGTATTTT.

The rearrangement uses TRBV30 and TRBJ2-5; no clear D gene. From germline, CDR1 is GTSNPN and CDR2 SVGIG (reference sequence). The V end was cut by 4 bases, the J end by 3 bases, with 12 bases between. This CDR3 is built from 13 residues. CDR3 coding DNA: TGTGCCTGGACCCCTGGAAGAAAAGAGACCCAGTACTTC. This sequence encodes CAWTPGRKETQYF.

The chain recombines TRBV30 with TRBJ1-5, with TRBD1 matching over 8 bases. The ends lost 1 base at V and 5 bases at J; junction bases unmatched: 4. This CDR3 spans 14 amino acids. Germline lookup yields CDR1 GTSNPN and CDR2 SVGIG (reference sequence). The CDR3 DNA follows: TGTGCCTGGAGTGACGACAGGGGTTATCAGCCCCAGCATTTT. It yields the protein CAWSDDRGYQPQHF.

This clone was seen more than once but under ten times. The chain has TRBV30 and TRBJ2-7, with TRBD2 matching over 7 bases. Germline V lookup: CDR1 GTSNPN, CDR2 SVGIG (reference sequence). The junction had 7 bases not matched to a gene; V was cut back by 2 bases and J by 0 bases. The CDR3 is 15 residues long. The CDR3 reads CAWSQGDYYSYEQYF. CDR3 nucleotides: TGTGCCTGGAGTCAAGGGGACTACTACTCCTACGAGCAGTACTTC.

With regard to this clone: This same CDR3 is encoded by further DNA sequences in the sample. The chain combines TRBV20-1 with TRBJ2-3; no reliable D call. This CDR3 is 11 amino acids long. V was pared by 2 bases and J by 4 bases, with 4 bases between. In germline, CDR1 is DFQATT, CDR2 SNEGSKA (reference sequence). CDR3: CSARKADTQYF. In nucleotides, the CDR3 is TGCAGTGCTAGAAAGGCAGATACGCAGTATTTT.

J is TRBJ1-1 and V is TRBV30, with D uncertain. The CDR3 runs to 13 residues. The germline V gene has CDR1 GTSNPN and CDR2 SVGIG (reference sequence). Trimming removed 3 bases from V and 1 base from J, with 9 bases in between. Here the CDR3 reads CAWRVSGNTEAFF. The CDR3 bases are TGTGCCTGGAGGGTGTCGGGGAACACTGAAGCTTTCTTT.

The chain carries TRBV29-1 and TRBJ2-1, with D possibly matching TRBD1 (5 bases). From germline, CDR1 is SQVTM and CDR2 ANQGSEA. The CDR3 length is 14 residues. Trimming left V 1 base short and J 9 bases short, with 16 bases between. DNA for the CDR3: TGCAGCGTTGAAGGGTTCGATAGGGGCGCTGAGCAGTTCTTC. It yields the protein CSVEGFDRGAEQFF.